This T cell receptor delta chain is from a study of γδ T cells in repeated Plasmodium falciparum infection. Turning to the study itself: Age- and gender-matched Australian children served as comparison for malaria-exposed Malian children.

TCRdb re-called the multiplex PCR reads with CATT. The sample records some 51,000 delta-chain clones, around 2% being singletons. This clone was counted a few times. The protein given by TCRdb reflects a much larger clone and differs at residue 8 from this DNA's translation, likely from a read error; the protein shown is the DNA's translation. This clonotype was obtained from a pool of human donors (malaria-infected and uninfected, not separated). The sample consisted of gamma-delta T cells from blood.

The CDR3 here is CALGMGAEKLIF. The DNA for the CDR3 is TGTGCTCTTGGGATGGGGGCCGAGAAACTCATCTTT. The rearrangement links TRDV1 to TRDJ1; tentative D call: TRDD3 (6 bases). Germline V gene sequence: CDR1 TSWWSYY, CDR2 QGS. The CDR3 extends over 12 amino acids.